The 30 T cell receptor beta chains given below trace back to one sample, sequenced in a study of vaccination effects on CD4 cells after COVID-19. Under the ViraFEST assay, PBMC were stimulated with viral peptide pools so that antigen-specific CD4+ T cells expanded. Sequencing was performed afterwards. With roughly 10 days of culture completed, CD4+ T cells were isolated. PCR-confirmed SARS-CoV-2 infection occurred in the person between March and December 2020. Clones were sequenced by immunoSEQ multiplex PCR, and TCRdb holds only the in-frame ones, with some missing. Of fewer than 60,000 clones detected, around 82% appear once; the ten largest clones hold around 5%. These receptors are not linked to any known antigen. Sequenced material: CD4+ T cells from PBMCs cultured with HIV peptides, taken before COVID-19 vaccination. Subset: HIV-1 Nef peptide pool negative control/reference culture. Receptors were obtained from a human donor who had a prior SARS-CoV-2 infection.

On this clone: Within the sample, other DNA sequences also encode this same CDR3. In DNA form, the CDR3 reads TGTGCCAGCAGCCCCACAGGGTTACAAGAGACCCAGTACTTC. As protein: CASSPTGLQETQYF. The chain employs TRBV7-3 and TRBJ2-5; tentative D call: TRBD1 (6 bases). Germline V CDR1 and CDR2: SGHTA, FQGTGA. V lost 5 bases, J lost 2 bases, and 12 bases lay in between. The CDR3 loop spans 14 amino acids.

In nucleotides, the CDR3 is TGCGCCAGCAGCCTCCAGACAGGCAGCTCTGGAAACACCATATATTTT. Residues: CASSLQTGSSGNTIYF. The V gene is TRBV5-1, the J gene TRBJ1-3, with D maybe TRBD1 (6 bases). The V end was cut by 4 bases, the J end by 0 bases, with 14 bases between. The CDR3 extends over 16 amino acids. Germline V gene data show CDR1 as SGHRS and CDR2 as YFSETQ.

This chain joins TRBV6-5 and TRBJ2-5; TRBD2 is a possible D gene (7 bases). CDR3 length: 15 amino acids. The ends were cut back, 11 bases at V and 5 bases at J, with 24 bases in the middle. Germline-derived CDR1 and CDR2 are MNHEY and SVGAGI. CDR3 sequence (DNA): TGTGCCCGCCCGTCGAGGGGGGGGGACCCGGAGACCCAGTACTTC. The encoded protein is CARPSRGGDPETQYF.

This clone was counted only a few times. The chain carries TRBV7-9 and TRBJ2-3; TRBD2 matches at 9 bases. The V gene's germline CDR1 is SEHNR and CDR2 FQNEAQ (reference sequence). The CDR3 is 16 residues long. J gave up 0 bases and V 4 bases, and 5 bases lay outside the gene matches. In DNA, the CDR3 is TGTGCCAGCAGCTGGGGGACTAGCCTAAGCACAGATACGCAGTATTTT. It encodes CASSWGTSLSTDTQYF.

Only one count was recorded for this clone. The J gene is TRBJ2-1, the V gene TRBV6-4, with a possible D match to TRBD2 (6 bases). Germline V gives CDR1 MRHNA, CDR2 SNTAGT. Trimming stripped 5 bases from V and 5 bases from J, with 10 bases between. The CDR3 spans 13 residues. The CDR3 DNA reads as TGTGCCAGCAGTCGGGACTTACACAATGAGCAGTTCTTC. This sequence encodes CASSRDLHNEQFF.

V usage is TRBV6-6 and J usage is TRBJ1-2; no clear D gene. The V gene's germline CDR1 is MNHNY and CDR2 SVGAGI (reference sequence). The CDR3 has 14 residues. V was trimmed by 5 bases and J by 7 bases, leaving 17 bases between them. The CDR3 DNA reads TGTGCCAGCAGTCTCTTACGGGCTTTCAGTGGCTACACCTTC. Translating gives CASSLLRAFSGYTF.

This clone was seen once. V gene TRBV6-1 combines with J gene TRBJ1-4, with D maybe TRBD1 (5 bases). Deletions cut 2 bases from V and 3 bases from J, with 10 bases between. Germline V gives CDR1 MNHNS, CDR2 SASEGT. The CDR3 loop spans 15 amino acids. Written as DNA, the CDR3 is TGTGCCAGCAGTGAACAAGGGACTCCTAATGAAAAACTGTTTTTT. It codes for CASSEQGTPNEKLFF.

The chain couples TRBV6-1 to TRBJ1-1; no reliable D call. The CDR3 sequence is 15 residues long. Trimming removed 0 bases from V and 4 bases from J, with 12 bases in between. Germline assignment: CDR1 MNHNS and CDR2 SASEGT. In nucleotides, the CDR3 is TGTGCCAGCAGTGAAGCAAGGCGCCAGCGCACTGAAGCTTTCTTT. It encodes CASSEARRQRTEAFF.

V gene TRBV18 combines with J gene TRBJ2-1, with 9 bases identical to TRBD1. V was pared by 6 bases and J by 7 bases, with 10 bases of the junction left unmatched. Per the germline V gene, CDR1 is KGHSH and CDR2 is LQKENI. The CDR3 is made up of 15 amino acids. The CDR3 DNA sequence: TGTGCCAGCTCTACAGTGACAGGGGGTTGGAATGAGCAGTTCTTC. This translates into CASSTVTGGWNEQFF.

The chain combines TRBV18 with TRBJ2-7; D possibly corresponds to TRBD2 (7 bases). The CDR3 covers 17 residues. Germline CDR1 reads KGHSH; CDR2 reads LQKENI. Trimming took off 4 bases at V and 0 bases at J, with 19 bases between the two ends. CDR3 sequence: CASSRNTGGPSSYEQYF. The CDR3 coding sequence is TGTGCCAGCTCACGAAATACGGGGGGCCCCAGCTCCTACGAGCAGTACTTC.

The J gene is TRBJ2-7, the V gene TRBV5-1; 8 nucleotides line up with TRBD2. Germline loops: CDR1 SGHRS, CDR2 YFSETQ. With 3 bases clipped from V and 4 bases from J, the junction kept 9 bases outside the gene matches. The CDR3 runs to 15 residues. CDR3 nucleotides: TGCGCCAGCAGCTGGGGACTAGGGTCGGGGTACGAGCAGTACTTC. Its protein product is CASSWGLGSGYEQYF.

The CDR3 sequence is CASSLVAEAFF. The CDR3 DNA is TGTGCCAGCAGCTTGGTCGCTGAAGCTTTCTTT. This rearrangement joins TRBV5-6 to TRBJ1-1; no firm D call. V was trimmed by 0 bases and J by 6 bases, leaving 3 bases between them. This CDR3 spans 11 amino acids. The germline V gene has CDR1 SGHDT and CDR2 YYEEEE.

This chain links TRBV11-2 with TRBJ1-1; D uncertain. This CDR3 has 14 residues. The germline V gene encodes CDR1 SGHAT and CDR2 FQNNGV. V lost 0 bases to trimming and J lost 10 bases, with 15 bases between them. The chain's CDR3 is CASSLDLSRPGAFF. The DNA of the CDR3 is TGTGCCAGCAGCTTAGATCTTAGCCGTCCTGGAGCTTTCTTT.

This chain joins TRBV9 and TRBJ2-3; D is possibly TRBD2 (6 bases). This CDR3 is 12 amino acids long. Germline V gene lookup returns CDR1 SGDLS and CDR2 YYNGEE. The CDR3 bases are TGTAGTAGTGGGCGGGATGGAGATACGCAGTATTTT. It specifies CSSGRDGDTQYF.

The rearrangement links TRBV7-2 to TRBJ2-4; TRBD2 agrees at 13 bases. CDR1 is SGHTA and CDR2 is FQGNSA in the germline V gene. V lost 5 bases and J lost 5; bases outside the gene matches: 6. This CDR3 comprises 16 residues. CDR3 loop: CASSITSGRAQNIQYF. DNA of the CDR3: TGTGCCAGCAGCATCACTAGCGGGAGGGCCCAAAACATTCAGTACTTC.

CDR3 in amino acids: CASSQADRPNQPQHF. As DNA, the CDR3 is TGCGCCAGCAGCCAAGCGGACAGACCAAATCAGCCCCAGCATTTT. The gene calls are TRBV4-3 and TRBJ1-5; possible D gene TRBD1, 6 bases. The CDR3 covers 15 residues. Trimming cost V 1 base and J 4 bases, with 11 bases left between them. Germline CDR1 reads LGHNA; CDR2 reads YSLEER.

The chain recombines TRBV9 with TRBJ2-1; a weak D match, TRBD2 (7 bases). The ends were cut back, 3 bases at V and 4 bases at J, with 17 bases in the middle. The CDR3 is made up of 16 amino acids. The V gene's germline CDR1 is SGDLS and CDR2 YYNGEE. CDR3 DNA: TGTGCCAGCAGCGGCCTGGGGGCTAGCGGATACAATGAGCAGTTCTTC. As protein: CASSGLGASGYNEQFF.

J is TRBJ2-5 and V is TRBV7-2; D perhaps matches TRBD1 (5 bases). Germline values: CDR1 SGHTA, CDR2 FQGNSA. Trimming cost V 1 base and J 9 bases, with 18 bases left between them. This CDR3 contains 15 residues. The CDR3: CASSLVYGLKGAQYF. As DNA, the CDR3 is TGTGCCAGCAGCTTAGTATATGGGCTAAAAGGGGCCCAGTACTTC. The complete variable domain, with remaining parts taken from reference TRBV7-2 and TRBJ2-5, reads GAGVSQSPSNKVTEKGKDVELRCDPISGHTALYWYRQSLGQGLEFLIYFQGNSAPDKSGLPSDRFSAERTGGSVSTLTIQRTQQEDSAVYLCASSLVYGLKGAQYFGPGTRLLVL.

V and J are TRBV5-1 and TRBJ1-2; 7 bases match TRBD1. The length of the CDR3 is 12 residues. V shed 3 bases, J shed 6 bases, and the junction held 2 bases outside the gene matches. Germline V gene lookup returns CDR1 SGHRS and CDR2 YFSETQ. CDR3 amino acids: CASSWQGDGYTF. Written as DNA, the CDR3 is TGCGCCAGCAGCTGGCAGGGGGATGGCTACACCTTC.

A few counts support this clone. The V gene is TRBV3-1 (or the pseudogene TRBV3-2), the J gene TRBJ2-2; tentatively, D is TRBD1 or TRBD2 (5 bases each). The CDR3 loop spans 22 amino acids. Germline-derived CDR1 and CDR2 are LGHDT and YNNKEL (reference sequence). Trimming removed 1 base from V and 6 bases from J, with 33 bases in between. The CDR3, as DNA: TGTGCCAGCAGCCAAGTTGGGTCTTCCTCAAGGGACGCATGGTTTATCGCCGGGGAGCTGTTTTTT. Translated, it gives CASSQVGSSSRDAWFIAGELFF.

The CDR3 DNA sequence: TGTGCCAGCTCGGATCAGGGCAATCAGCCCCAGCATTTT. It is translated as CASSDQGNQPQHF. The rearrangement joins TRBV18 to TRBJ1-5; D ambiguous. CDR1 KGHSH and CDR2 LQKENI come from the germline V gene. V lost 6 bases to trimming and J lost 2 bases, with 8 bases between them. The CDR3 is 13 amino acids.

This clone ranks as medium-sized (0.01 to 0.1%). The chain uses TRBV5-1 and TRBJ2-7, with TRBD1 matching over 9 bases. The CDR3 consists of 14 residues. The junction had 7 bases not matched to a gene; V was cut back by 4 bases and J by 5 bases. Germline CDR1 reads SGHRS; CDR2 reads YFSETQ. The CDR3 is CASSPGTGIHEQYF. The CDR3 nucleotides read TGCGCCAGCAGCCCCGGGACAGGGATCCACGAGCAGTACTTC. Based on the CDR3 plus reference TRBV5-1 and TRBJ2-7, the full variable domain is KAGVTQTPRYLIKTRGQQVTLSCSPISGHRSVSWYQQTPGQGLQFLFEYFSETQRNKGNFPGRFSGRQFSNSRSEMNVSTLELGDSALYLCASSPGTGIHEQYFGPGTRLTVT.

The CDR3 protein is CASSLSARAWEDNEQFF. CDR3 bases: TGTGCCAGCAGCTTATCGGCACGAGCGTGGGAGGACAATGAGCAGTTCTTC. This rearrangement joins TRBV5-5 to TRBJ2-1, with a weak D call TRBD2 (6 bases). Germline V lookup: CDR1 SGHKS, CDR2 YYEKEE (reference sequence). The CDR3 is 17 amino acids. The V end was cut by 2 bases, the J end by 5 bases, with 20 bases between.

The J gene is TRBJ1-1, the V gene TRBV6-5, with D possibly matching TRBD1 (5 bases). Germline V gives CDR1 MNHEY, CDR2 SVGAGI. The CDR3 extends over 14 amino acids. The germline V and J ends were trimmed by 6 bases and 2 bases, with 13 bases remaining between them. The CDR3 sequence: CASRVDSFNTEAFF. The CDR3, as DNA: TGTGCCAGCAGGGTAGACAGTTTTAACACTGAAGCTTTCTTT.

In its sample, this clone was seen a few times. The chain recombines TRBV6-4 with TRBJ2-1; D gene unclear. This CDR3 is 13 amino acids long. Germline CDR1 and CDR2: MRHNA and SNTAGT. V gave up 5 bases and J gave up 6 bases, with 11 bases separating them. As DNA, the CDR3 is TGTGCCAGCAGTTATAGTTTATCCAATGAGCAGTTCTTC. It translates to CASSYSLSNEQFF.

The rearrangement joins TRBV5-4 to TRBJ2-2; 7 positions agree with TRBD1. The CDR3 has 15 residues. CDR1 and CDR2 from the germline V gene are SGHNT and YYREEE (reference sequence). Unmatched junction bases numbered 8, after V lost 4 bases and J lost 5 bases. The CDR3 protein is CASSVDRVWTGELFF. The DNA of the CDR3 is TGTGCCAGCAGCGTCGACAGGGTGTGGACCGGGGAGCTGTTTTTT.

This sequence joins TRBV21-1 and TRBJ1-6; TRBD1 is the table's D call, not checked against the DNA. TRBV21-1 is labeled a pseudogene. CDR3 length: 15 residues. CDR3 amino acids: CASTIPLGASSPLHF. The CDR3 region has the DNA TGTGCCAGCACCATACCTCTAGGGGCCAGTTCACCCCTCCACTTT.

V and J are TRBV4-2 and TRBJ2-1, with TRBD2 matching 11 bases. CDR1 and CDR2 (germline): LGHNA, YNFKEQ. The CDR3 has 16 amino acids. The trim removed 3 bases at V and 8 bases at J, leaving 9 bases unmatched. CDR3: CASSHPSSGGMDEQFF. The CDR3 DNA reads as TGTGCCAGCAGCCACCCTTCTAGCGGGGGGATGGATGAGCAGTTCTTC.

This clone was picked up many times. The gene calls are TRBV5-6 and TRBJ2-5, with D perhaps assigned TRBD1 or TRBD2 (7 bases each). The CDR3 length is 16 residues. In germline, CDR1 is SGHDT, CDR2 YYEEEE. Trimming pared 4 bases from V and 0 bases from J, leaving 16 bases between. The DNA of the CDR3 is TGTGCCAGCAGCCCAGCGGGACAGCAGTACCAAGAGACCCAGTACTTC. Its protein is CASSPAGQQYQETQYF.

The CDR3 DNA sequence: TGTGCCAGCAGCCGGGACCCCCGAAATCAGCCCCAGCATTTT. Encoded protein: CASSRDPRNQPQHF. This chain uses TRBV7-8 with TRBJ1-5; weak D call: TRBD1 (5 bases). V lost 5 bases, J lost 4 bases, and 12 bases lay in between. CDR1 and CDR2 (germline): SGHVS, FQNEAQ. The CDR3 extends over 14 amino acids.